This T cell receptor beta chain emerged from a study of identical twins. Broader study findings: Clonotypes of the beta chain that were abundant in cord blood carried fewer insertions (memory repertoires showed none).

One entry per CDR3 protein, called by TCRdb with MiXCR from the 5' RACE reads. This sample has 240,000 or so distinct CDR3 sequences, with about 7.3% found just once. There are 14 residues in the CDR3. Germline V CDR1 and CDR2: MGHDK, SYGVNS. Trimming pared 7 bases from V and 5 bases from J, leaving 15 bases between. About this clonotype itself: Its antigen is not identified.

The same data also went into a second study, on yellow fever vaccine responses in identical twins. In that study: After vaccination, twins' T cell response reportedly seemed partly convergent, partly personalized.

The sequence was collected from a woman aged 18-30 years in good health. Sequencing was done on a sample of memory (CD45RO+) T cells sorted from blood. The rearrangement joins TRBV25-1 to TRBJ2-1; maybe TRBD1 (5 bases). The CDR3 spells CASIDRRGNNEQFF. The CDR3 DNA follows: TGTGCCAGCATAGATCGAAGGGGAAACAATGAGCAGTTCTTC.